These 30 T cell receptor beta chains were all obtained from the same sample, sequenced in a study of cytomegalovirus exposure and HLA in healthy donors. Assay used: immunoSEQ multiplex PCR; TCRdb lists only in-frame clones, some missing. The data show some 260,000 clones, less than 95% seen once. Sequencing input: PBMCs. The receptors stem from a woman under 40 in good health and CMV-seronegative.

The CDR3 DNA reads as TGTGCCAGCAGCGTAGCTGCGGGACAGGGGATGGTAACTAATGAAAAACTGTTTTTT. This encodes CASSVAAGQGMVTNEKLFF. The rearrangement links TRBV9 to TRBJ1-4; 10 nucleotides agree with TRBD1. The CDR3 is made up of 19 amino acids. Germline values: CDR1 SGDLS, CDR2 YYNGEE. V shed 0 bases and J 1 base; nucleotides not matched to a gene: 9.

This clone was found once. This chain joins TRBV4-1 and TRBJ2-5, with 14 bases aligning to TRBD2. The CDR3 totals 18 residues. J gave up 5 bases and V 5 bases, and 13 bases lay outside the gene matches. Germline lookup yields CDR1 MGHRA and CDR2 YSYEKL. The CDR3 loop is CASSSSVRLAGGLETQYF. Here the CDR3 DNA reads TGCGCCAGCAGCTCCTCCGTTCGACTAGCGGGAGGGTTGGAGACCCAGTACTTC.

The chain combines TRBV4-3 with TRBJ2-3, with 7 bases that match TRBD2. The germline V gene encodes CDR1 LGHNA and CDR2 YSLEER. This CDR3 is built from 18 residues. Trimming at V came to 0 bases and at J to 0 bases, leaving 9 bases not matched to a gene. The CDR3 DNA reads TGCGCCAGCAGCCAAGATAGGAGGAGCGGGGCTAGCACAGATACGCAGTATTTT. This encodes CASSQDRRSGASTDTQYF.

The chain recombines TRBV7-3 with TRBJ1-1; 7 bases map to TRBD1. The CDR3 contains 14 residues. CDR1 SGHTA and CDR2 FQGTGA come from the germline V gene. J lost 4 bases, V lost 2 bases, and 4 bases had no gene match. The CDR3 DNA reads TGTGCCAGCAGCTTAGGGGACAGAGGCACTGAAGCTTTCTTT. Translation gives CASSLGDRGTEAFF.

The rearrangement links TRBV19 to TRBJ2-7; TRBD1 matches at 7 bases. The trim removed 8 bases at V and 5 bases at J, leaving 3 bases unmatched. This CDR3 region has 11 residues. Per the germline V gene, CDR1 is LNHDA and CDR2 is SQIVND (reference sequence). The CDR3 loop reads CASRQGHEQYF. The DNA of the CDR3 is TGTGCCAGTCGACAGGGCCACGAGCAGTACTTC.

The chain recombines TRBV4-3 with TRBJ2-7; no reliable D call. Per germline, CDR1 LGHNA and CDR2 YSLEER. The CDR3 has 13 residues. The V end was cut by 1 base, the J end by 6 bases, with 10 bases between. As DNA, the CDR3 is TGCGCCAGCAGCCAAGGCAAGGCGCGCGAGCAGTACTTC. This codes for CASSQGKAREQYF.

The gene calls are TRBV28 and TRBJ2-7; 9 bases agree with TRBD1. Looked up from germline, CDR1 is MDHEN and CDR2 is SYDVKM. The CDR3 has 15 residues. Trimming took 4 bases from V and 1 from J; bases not matched to a gene: 5. The CDR3 spells CASSWGQGESYEQYF. The CDR3 region has the DNA TGTGCCAGCAGTTGGGGACAGGGCGAATCCTACGAGCAGTACTTC.

This CDR3 reads CASSMGTSQETQYF. For the CDR3, the DNA is TGTGCCAGTAGTATGGGCACGAGCCAAGAGACCCAGTACTTC. This rearrangement joins TRBV19 to TRBJ2-5, with D unresolved. V was cut by 3 bases and J by 1 base, with 9 bases left in between. The germline gives CDR1 LNHDA, CDR2 SQIVND (reference sequence). This CDR3 spans 14 amino acids. The complete variable domain, with remaining parts taken from reference TRBV19 and TRBJ2-5, reads DGGITQSPKYLFRKEGQNVTLSCEQNLNHDAMYWYRQDPGQGLRLIYYSQIVNDFQKGDIAEGYSVSREKKESFPLTVTSAQKNPTAFYLCASSMGTSQETQYFGPGTRLLVL.

Only a few counts were recorded for this clone. The chain employs TRBV2 and TRBJ2-7; D possibly corresponds to TRBD2 (6 bases). Germline loops: CDR1 SNHLY, CDR2 FYNNEI. V lost 6 bases, J lost 0 bases, and 15 bases lay in between. CDR3 size: 15 residues. The CDR3 sequence: CASRRGPAASYEQYF. CDR3 DNA: TGTGCCAGCAGGCGGGGACCAGCGGCCTCCTACGAGCAGTACTTC.

J is TRBJ2-7 and V is TRBV2, with D possibly TRBD2 on 6 matching bases. This CDR3 is 13 amino acids long. CDR1 and CDR2 from the germline V gene are SNHLY and FYNNEI. Trimming shortened V by 3 bases and J by 5 bases, and 11 bases separated the two germline ends. For the CDR3, the DNA is TGTGCCAGCAGTGACGCGGGGAGGAACGAGCAGTACTTC. This encodes CASSDAGRNEQYF.

Worth noting for this clone: This same CDR3 is encoded by further DNA sequences in the sample. CDR3 in amino acids: CASSLRGSYEQYF. CDR3 nucleotides: TGTGCCAGCAGCTTACGGGGGTCTTACGAGCAGTACTTC. V usage is TRBV11-1 and J usage is TRBJ2-7; the D gene is possibly TRBD2 (6 bases). This CDR3 has 13 residues. CDR1 and CDR2 (germline): SGHAT, FQDESV (reference sequence). The V gene lost 2 bases and the J gene lost 4 bases, with 9 bases spanning the gap.

This clone was observed a handful of times. The chain carries TRBV6-5 and TRBJ2-7; 7 bases align to TRBD2. V gave up 4 bases and J gave up 1 base; unmatched junction bases: 1. Germline V gene sequence: CDR1 MNHEY, CDR2 SVGAGI. The CDR3 runs to 13 residues. The CDR3 bases are TGTGCCAGCAGTTGGGAGGGGTCCTACGAGCAGTACTTC. It is translated as CASSWEGSYEQYF.

This clone was recorded only once. This chain connects TRBV7-6 to TRBJ2-7; 9 positions agree with TRBD1. V shed 6 bases, J shed 3 bases, and the junction held 6 bases outside the gene matches. CDR1 SGHVS and CDR2 FNYEAQ come from the germline V gene. This CDR3 region has 14 residues. The CDR3 spells CASSTGTGRYEQYF. The DNA of the CDR3 is TGTGCCAGCAGTACCGGGACAGGGCGCTACGAGCAGTACTTC.

This chain uses TRBV27 with TRBJ2-7; 13 nucleotides match TRBD2. After removal of 3 bases from V and 2 bases from J, the junction contained 4 bases not matched to a gene. CDR1 and CDR2 (germline): MNHEY, SMNVEV (reference sequence). The CDR3 has 16 residues. The CDR3 is CASSFLGLAGAYEQYF. The CDR3 DNA follows: TGTGCCAGCAGTTTCCTCGGACTAGCGGGAGCCTACGAGCAGTACTTC.

V usage is TRBV10-3 and J usage is TRBJ2-5; D ambiguous. This CDR3 has 13 amino acids. Per germline, CDR1 ENHRY and CDR2 SYGVKD. V was trimmed by 1 base and J by 1 base, leaving 4 bases between them. The CDR3 loop is CAISEFIQETQYF. The CDR3 nucleotides are TGTGCCATCAGTGAGTTTATCCAAGAGACCCAGTACTTC.

This rearrangement joins TRBV9 to TRBJ2-7; D uncertain. This CDR3 spans 16 amino acids. Trimming removed 0 bases at V and 5 bases at J, with 18 bases between. Germline CDR1 SGDLS, CDR2 YYNGEE. CDR3 residues: CASSVDVGESPHEQYF. The CDR3, as DNA: TGTGCCAGCAGCGTAGACGTTGGCGAATCCCCACACGAGCAGTACTTC.

This rearrangement joins TRBV28 to TRBJ1-4, with a weak D call TRBD1 (5 bases). The CDR3 sequence is 15 residues long. Trimming removed 5 bases from V and 3 bases from J, with 13 bases in between. The germline gives CDR1 MDHEN, CDR2 SYDVKM. The CDR3 loop is CASSQPGPPNEKLFF. The DNA for the CDR3 is TGTGCCAGCAGTCAACCGGGACCCCCTAATGAAAAACTGTTTTTT.

The chain uses TRBV5-6 and TRBJ2-1; D assignment may be TRBD1 or TRBD2 (5 bases each). CDR3 length: 12 amino acids. Germline-derived CDR1 and CDR2 are SGHDT and YYEEEE. Deletions cut 3 bases from V and 10 bases from J, with 11 bases between. CDR3 region: CASSWGRGEQFF. CDR3 in DNA: TGTGCCAGCAGCTGGGGGAGAGGGGAGCAGTTCTTC.

This clone was observed a single time. This chain connects TRBV2 to TRBJ2-5; a weak D match, TRBD2 (5 bases). Trimming stripped 7 bases from V and 0 bases from J, with 9 bases between. Germline V gene lookup returns CDR1 SNHLY and CDR2 FYNNEI. This CDR3 contains 13 residues. CDR3 loop: CASKIGNQETQYF. The CDR3 nucleotides are TGTGCCAGCAAGATCGGGAACCAAGAGACCCAGTACTTC.

The chain has TRBV7-8 and TRBJ1-2, with a weak D call TRBD1 (5 bases). The CDR3 length is 15 residues. V was clipped by 1 base and J by 6 bases, with 15 bases between them. Per germline, CDR1 SGHVS and CDR2 FQNEAQ. CDR3 nucleotides: TGTGCCAGCAGCTTAGATCGCGCAGGGTCTCATGGCTACACCTTC. Translating it yields CASSLDRAGSHGYTF.

The chain combines TRBV9 with TRBJ1-4; D remains unclear. Germline V gene sequence: CDR1 SGDLS, CDR2 YYNGEE. The V gene lost 1 base and the J gene lost 3 bases, with 4 bases spanning the gap. There are 13 residues in the CDR3. The CDR3 protein is CASSVHPNEKLFF. As DNA, the CDR3 is TGTGCCAGCAGCGTACACCCTAATGAAAAACTGTTTTTT.

The chain couples TRBV4-2 to TRBJ2-1; 8 bases map to TRBD2. The CDR3 has 16 residues. The ends lost 5 bases at V and 8 bases at J; junction bases unmatched: 14. Per the germline V gene, CDR1 is LGHNA and CDR2 is YNFKEQ. The CDR3 DNA reads TGTGCCAGCAGCATCAGAACGGGACTAGTATCATATGAGCAGTTCTTC. It translates to CASSIRTGLVSYEQFF.

This clone has a handful of counts. J is TRBJ2-6 and V is TRBV6-5, with no clear D. This CDR3 has 14 amino acids. V lost 6 bases, J lost 1 base, and 7 bases lay in between. In germline, CDR1 is MNHEY, CDR2 SVGAGI. DNA for the CDR3: TGTGCCAGCAGCCCGGCTTCTGGGGCCAACGTCCTGACTTTC. Its translation is CASSPASGANVLTF.

J is TRBJ1-1 and V is TRBV28, with 7 bases matching TRBD1. The V gene end was trimmed by 6 bases and the J gene end by 1 base; junction bases not matched to a gene: 8. The CDR3 runs to 15 residues. The germline V gene has CDR1 MDHEN and CDR2 SYDVKM. CDR3 in DNA: TGTGCCAGCAGCGACTCGACAGGGCGGAACACTGAAGCTTTCTTT. This translates into CASSDSTGRNTEAFF.

The chain is built from TRBV29-1 and TRBJ2-7; D is perhaps TRBD1 (6 bases). Germline CDR1 and CDR2: SQVTM and ANQGSEA. V dropped 7 bases and J dropped 0 bases, with 31 bases sitting between them. The CDR3 consists of 19 residues. The CDR3 DNA follows: TGCAGCGCGGGACACCCTCGGACGCCTCGTGGGGATAGCTCCTACGAGCAGTACTTC. The encoded protein is CSAGHPRTPRGDSSYEQYF.

The V and J genes are TRBV19 and TRBJ2-5; TRBD1 matches at 10 bases. Germline V lookup: CDR1 LNHDA, CDR2 SQIVND (reference sequence). Unmatched junction bases numbered 6, after V lost 6 bases and J lost 5 bases. The CDR3 is 14 amino acids. In nucleotides, the CDR3 is TGTGCCAGTAGGCAGACAGGGGGCGGGGAGACCCAGTACTTC. This gives the protein CASRQTGGGETQYF.

The chain carries TRBV9 and TRBJ2-3; D perhaps matches TRBD1 (5 bases). V lost 7 bases and J lost 2, with 11 bases in between. Germline loops: CDR1 SGDLS, CDR2 YYNGEE. The CDR3 extends over 13 amino acids. In nucleotides, the CDR3 is TGTGCCAGCTCCACAGGTCTCACAGATACGCAGTATTTT. This codes for CASSTGLTDTQYF.

J is TRBJ1-1 and V is TRBV18; D not resolved. The V and J ends lost 4 bases and 1 base respectively, with 7 bases between them. The CDR3 extends over 13 amino acids. CDR1 KGHSH and CDR2 LQKENI come from the germline V gene. The CDR3 DNA is TGTGCCAGCTCACTAGGGTCGAACACTGAAGCTTTCTTT. Translated: CASSLGSNTEAFF.

V gene TRBV5-1 combines with J gene TRBJ2-3, with 10 bases matching TRBD2. Germline V gene data show CDR1 as SGHRS and CDR2 as YFSETQ. V shed 4 bases, J shed 5 bases, and the junction held 19 bases outside the gene matches. This CDR3 comprises 19 residues. CDR3 bases: TGCGCCAGCAGCATCGGGGCTTCTAGCGGGAGTTCCGGTGGAGATACGCAGTATTTT. This codes for CASSIGASSGSSGGDTQYF. Full variable domain (rest looked up from reference TRBV5-1 and TRBJ2-3): KAGVTQTPRYLIKTRGQQVTLSCSPISGHRSVSWYQQTPGQGLQFLFEYFSETQRNKGNFPGRFSGRQFSNSRSEMNVSTLELGDSALYLCASSIGASSGSSGGDTQYFGPGTRLTVL.

J is TRBJ2-1 and V is TRBV25-1; no firm D call. Trimming took off 3 bases at V and 6 bases at J, with 3 bases between the two ends. CDR3 size: 11 residues. Germline V gene data show CDR1 as MGHDK and CDR2 as SYGVNS. The CDR3 is CASSDGNEQFF. In DNA, the CDR3 is TGTGCCAGCAGTGATGGCAATGAGCAGTTCTTC.